This T cell receptor beta chain was sequenced during a study of blood T cells in healthy people across ages (dated by TCRdb to about 2015). In terms of the full investigation: In model experiments, roughly one uniquely barcoded TCR beta cDNA molecule per two T cells was captured by template switching. Age-related changes in TCR beta repertoire diversity were measured in the study by deep sequencing normalized with unique cDNA molecular identifiers. Four age groups were formed from the donors: young (average approximately 15 years), middle-aged (approximately 40), aged (62) and long-lived (around 82). Donors of different ages were randomly distributed across sequencing lanes to avoid experimental bias. For two donors (one aged 18 to 30 and one aged 80 or older), the study analyzed two additional independent replicas of 1 million unique cDNA reads from the same blood draw.

The library relied on 5' RACE. The reads were generated on an Illumina HiSeq 2500. A second PCR of roughly 7 to 11 cycles was performed with a sample-barcoded 5' primer and a J-beta primer mix. A unique molecular identifier was introduced onto each TCR beta cDNA molecule by a template-switch 5' adaptor carrying 12 random nucleotides. At least 2.5 million CDR3-containing paired-end reads were obtained from each sample. All of the RNA was converted into first-strand cDNA using the Mint cDNA synthesis kit, with a TRBC-specific oligonucleotide serving as the primer. Following uracil-DNA glycosylase treatment, all cDNA underwent a first 18-cycle PCR with the universal primers M1SS and BC2_uni_R. Under the source paper's analysis protocol: Normalization of each sample was performed by random selection of 1 million high-quality reads, each carrying a distinct molecular identifier. Instead of being binned into consensus sequences, reads that shared molecular identifiers were thrown out. MiTCR, set to a Q25 quality threshold and the strictest error-elimination algorithm, was used for CDR3 identification, clonotype clustering and error correction. A nonparametric unseen species model with Euler transformation was used to estimate a lower bound on total TCR beta diversity. TCRdb trimmed the raw reads at Q25, called clones with MiXCR and kept productive beta chains. Under each unique CDR3 protein, matching rows form one entry showing the most common genes and DNA. The V and J calls here are based on TCRdb, not the publication. The table for this sample lists about 680,000 distinct CDR3 sequences; 49% of them were counted only once. Roughly 31% of the sample goes to the ten largest clones.

What the work shows at the level of the full study, not this receptor alone: Estimates of total diversity based on one million sequenced T cells were regarded as lower bounds and as underestimates. As age increased, observed TCR beta diversity per million T cells dropped in a roughly linear way, and a significant reduction was already evident by age around 41. Observed TCR beta diversity correlated strongly with the percentage of naive T cells measured by flow cytometry. Because donor CMV infection status was unknown, age-related changes in expanded clonotypes were potentially confounded. Bulk unsorted PBMC profiling prevented conclusive comparison of naive and antigen-experienced compartments. Compared with the aged group, the long-lived group had more naive CD4+ T cells, fewer expanded clones and increased TCR diversity, suggesting age selection.

The donors were roughly 40 Caucasian individuals from Russia, aged roughly 6 to 100 years, who were systemically healthy. Approximately 10 milliliters of peripheral blood were collected from each donor into EDTA-treated Vacutainer tubes. Ficoll-Paque density-gradient centrifugation was used to isolate PBMCs, with at least 6.5 million per sample. Trizol reagent was used to extract total RNA from PBMCs, with at least 5.5 micrograms per sample. For every donor, flow cytometry on a PBMC aliquot measured the percentage of naive CD45RAhigh/CD27high T cells. As concerns this clonotype: Its cognate antigen has yet to be identified. Mismatch with germline at one junction end may stem from a read error.

CDR1 and CDR2 are drawn from the germline V gene (reference sequence): DFQATT, SNEGSKA. The CDR3 runs 13 residues from the cysteine to the phenylalanine. The read is trimmed to its CDR3 DNA, 39 bases read in frame from base 1. The TCR sequence derives from a woman aged 60-75 years in good health. The chain is encoded by TRBV20-1 joined to TRBJ2-1; no D segment can be confidently identified. Sequencing was done on a sample of blood. The CDR3 reads as follows: CGARVPGSNEQFF. Read as DNA, the sequence is TGCGGTGCTAGAGTCCCCGGGTCCAATGAGCAGTTCTTC.